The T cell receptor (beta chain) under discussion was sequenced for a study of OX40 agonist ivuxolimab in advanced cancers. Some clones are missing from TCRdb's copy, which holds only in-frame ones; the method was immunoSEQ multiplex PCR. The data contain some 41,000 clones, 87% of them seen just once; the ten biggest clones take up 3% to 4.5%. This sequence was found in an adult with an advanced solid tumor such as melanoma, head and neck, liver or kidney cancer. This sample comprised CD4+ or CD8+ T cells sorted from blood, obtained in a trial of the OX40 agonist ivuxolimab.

This chain's CDR3 is CASSGQVRAEAFF. As DNA, the CDR3 is TGTGCCAGTAGTGGGCAGGTGAGGGCTGAAGCTTTCTTT. This sequence joins TRBV19 and TRBJ1-1; no definite D call. V lost 5 bases, J lost 6 bases, and 13 bases lay in between. This CDR3 spans 13 amino acids. Germline V lookup: CDR1 LNHDA, CDR2 SQIVND (reference sequence).